This paragraph covers one TCR beta chain sequence. Its antigen is not yet known. No base-level quality is on record; no much larger clone is a single base apart. Taken from cysteine to phenylalanine, the CDR3 has 15 residues. The retained sequence is limited to the CDR3, 45 bases, with the frame set at the first base. The germline V end is reduced by 6 bases and the J end by 5 bases; junction bases left unmatched: 11. Sequences MNHEY (CDR1) and SVGAGI (CDR2) are obtained from the germline V gene. The source of the sample is a study of long-term antiretroviral therapy in people with HIV (dated by TCRdb to between 2021 and 2022). For the study in its entirety: Collection of the earliest samples took place about a decade ahead of the 2015 WHO recommendation for immediate ART, at a time when ART was typically delayed until CD4 counts fell. Among the 25 to 30 participants with HIV, eleven were female. A retrospective serial study tested whether changes in peripheral blood TRB repertoire composition and diversity were associated with ART initiation and durable HIV suppression. No cross-contamination during QIAcube processing turned up in test extractions that ran a monoclonal T-cell line alongside 33 polyclonal samples. A total of roughly 200 cryopreserved PBMC samples were contributed to the cohort by 30 adults with confirmed HIV infection, with samples collected serially over a mean of approximately 6 years (range 1-12).

General findings and caveats noted by the study authors: Narrower CDR3 length ranges were observed in HIV repertoires than in controls, and an antigen-experienced repertoire with only a slight naive shift after ART was suggested by the network structure. Expanded TRB clones identified before ART initiation dominated the repertoire across all time points, though the dominance fluctuated and decreased in many PLHIV after ART. Inferences about post-ART repertoire changes were limited because no data were available on ART adherence, viral resistance or therapy changes. The samples were dated from about 2003 to 2017, and the ART regimens that were used may be less effective than current ART regimens. Limited PBMC availability meant only the TCR beta chain was sequenced, without alpha chain pairing. Starting ART was linked to a significant rise in TRB diversity, yet even after long-term ART the diversity remained significantly lower than in transplant donor controls. Because cell numbers in pre-ART samples were limited, unsorted PBMC were profiled instead of sorted CD4+ and CD8+ T cells.

To be included, a participant needed at least one PBMC sample from before ART initiation plus at least two post-ART samples. All participants with HIV were treated in the United States of America. Before DNA extraction, cryopreserved samples of about 0.9-11 million PBMC were thawed and washed. At the time of the earliest PBMC sample, participants with HIV were aged between about 20 and 55 years. Per participant, PBMC samples came from 1-4 timepoints prior to ART initiation and 2-8 timepoints following ART initiation, for a median of 7 samples. Serial HIV viral load, CD4+ T-cell count, ART history and demographic data were obtained for every participant. Genomic DNA was extracted from unsorted PBMC with a Qiagen kit on a QIAcube, with processing performed in batches of 12 samples. The immunoSEQ hsTCRB v3.0 assay was used at survey level resolution to sequence the TRB variable region. The target sequencing depth for TRB was roughly 40,000-50,000 T-cell genomes per sample. Pooled TRB libraries were sequenced on an Illumina MiSeq with a v3 150-cycle kit. The source study handled its data this way. Repertoire analysis was run in R within a reproducible Nextflow workflow that covered QC, data transformation and analysis. LymphoSeq2, an R package for AIRR-Seq data exploration, was used to implement custom analyses. A handful of samples that produced fewer than 5000 total TRB sequences were removed, so approximately 190 HIV repertoires were analyzed. Among the roughly 190 retained HIV repertoires, some 60 were collected before ART initiation and some 130 were collected after ART initiation. Repertoires were downsampled to 5000 TRB nucleotide sequences, with summary statistics averaged over 100 downsampling iterations. Only TRB sequences with CDR3 regions of at least seven amino acids were retained for analysis. Diversity was measured with a Shannon entropy-derived clonality score and the Gini coefficient. In the repertoire networks, any two of the top 5000 CDR3 amino acid sequences were connected whenever the two sequences differed by an edit distance of one. GLIPH2 predicted antigen specificity groups and MHC restriction for TRB CDR3 amino acid sequences. Known CMV, EBV, HIV or tissue antigen associations were flagged by matching CDR3 amino acid sequences against VDJdb and McPAS-TCR. Pre-ART, post-ART and control groups were compared with Wilcoxon signed-rank tests and Holm-Bonferroni correction. This is the immuneACCESS table as TCRdb keeps it, with only in-frame sequences that have V and J called. A part of the clones is gone; compared with another copy, unresolved V genes explain less than half, and the rest is unexplained. That table is the source of V, J and clone size, and D and trimming were worked out from the DNA. The sample contains roughly 15,000 clones, under 85% of them found a single time. The top ten hold about 14% of the sample.

Material: unsorted PBMCs, obtained around 3.2 years after starting antiretroviral therapy. The TCR sequence derives from a woman in her thirties or forties with HIV. Recombination linked TRBV6-5 to TRBJ2-7; 9 junctional bases match TRBD1. CDR3 region: CASSTPGTGFHEQYF. The nucleotide sequence is TGTGCCAGCAGCACCCCCGGGACAGGGTTCCACGAGCAGTACTTC.